A single sample is the source of the 27 T cell receptor beta chains below, sequenced in a study of blood T cell repertoires in COVID-19. Clones were read by immunoSEQ multiplex PCR, and TCRdb kept only the in-frame ones, dropping some. The sample lists 250,000 to 300,000 clones; about nine tenths were seen once. Material for sequencing was PBMCs or T cells enriched from blood (not recorded which). These receptors came from a woman aged 60-75 years who had recovered from COVID-19.

V is TRBV2 and J is TRBJ1-5; D possibly corresponds to TRBD1 (6 bases). The CDR3 spans 14 residues. Deletions cut 2 bases from V and 7 bases from J, with 12 bases between. Germline assignment: CDR1 SNHLY and CDR2 FYNNEI. This CDR3 is CASSEWGRGQPQHF. DNA for the CDR3: TGTGCCAGCAGTGAATGGGGGCGGGGGCAGCCCCAGCATTTT.

CDR3 DNA sequence: TGTGCCAGCAGTTCTAGTAGCGGGGCTAAAACCTACGAGCAGTACTTC. This encodes CASSSSSGAKTYEQYF. The rearrangement joins TRBV28 to TRBJ2-7; the match to TRBD2 covers 8 bases. The CDR3 is 16 amino acids. Germline V lookup: CDR1 MDHEN, CDR2 SYDVKM. Trimming took 4 bases from V and 2 from J; bases not matched to a gene: 10.

This chain uses TRBV11-3 with TRBJ2-2; possible D gene TRBD2, 6 bases. The CDR3 has 16 residues. The V end was cut by 3 bases, the J end by 9 bases, with 20 bases between. Germline CDR1 is SGHNT and CDR2 is YENEEA. The CDR3 here is CASSFWLGGTSRELFF. The DNA for the CDR3 is TGTGCCAGCAGCTTTTGGCTGGGGGGAACGTCCCGGGAGCTGTTTTTT. Using reference TRBV11-3 and TRBJ2-2 for the parts outside the CDR3, the full variable domain is EAGVVQSPRYKIIEKKQPVAFWCNPISGHNTLYWYLQNLGQGPELLIRYENEEAVDDSQLPKDRFSAERLKGVDSTLKIQPAELGDSAVYLCASSFWLGGTSRELFFGEGSRLTVL.

This chain links TRBV11-3 with TRBJ1-1, with D hard to call. CDR3 length equals 13 residues. Germline lookup yields CDR1 SGHNT and CDR2 YENEEA. Trimming removed 2 bases at V and 3 bases at J, with 7 bases between. The CDR3: CASSLYGDTEAFF. The CDR3 nucleotides are TGTGCCAGCAGCTTATACGGGGACACTGAAGCTTTCTTT.

The rearrangement links TRBV29-1 to TRBJ1-2, with no clear D. From germline, CDR1 is SQVTM and CDR2 ANQGSEA. Trimming cost V 4 bases and J 6 bases, with 12 bases left between them. The CDR3 spans 12 residues. The CDR3 sequence: CSVARPEDGYTF. The CDR3 coding sequence is TGCAGCGTTGCTAGGCCAGAAGATGGCTACACCTTC.

The chain employs TRBV19 and TRBJ1-5, with TRBD1 matching over 10 bases. Germline lookup yields CDR1 LNHDA and CDR2 SQIVND (reference sequence). V lost 2 bases and J lost 7; bases outside the gene matches: 8. The CDR3 has 16 amino acids. The CDR3 reads CASSILSGTGEQPQHF. The CDR3 DNA reads as TGTGCCAGTAGTATACTGTCCGGGACAGGGGAGCAGCCCCAGCATTTT.

V usage is TRBV24-1 and J usage is TRBJ2-3; 7 bases are shared with TRBD1. The CDR3 has 12 amino acids. J lost 10 bases, V lost 7 bases, and 7 bases had no gene match. Germline loops: CDR1 KGHDR, CDR2 SFDVKD. The CDR3 DNA sequence: TGTGCCACCAGCCCCCGACAGGGCCCGCAGTATTTT. Protein product: CATSPRQGPQYF.

The chain joins TRBV10-3 to TRBJ1-2; tentatively, D is TRBD1 (6 bases). Germline loops: CDR1 ENHRY, CDR2 SYGVKD. The V end lost 3 bases, the J end lost 5 bases, and 22 bases lay between the germline ends. CDR3 length: 17 residues. DNA of the CDR3: TGTGCCATCAGTGACACCTCCGGGGGGCGAGAATCTTATGGCTACACCTTC. Translation gives CAISDTSGGRESYGYTF.

This chain connects TRBV30 to TRBJ1-6; D is perhaps TRBD1 (5 bases). Germline CDR1 is GTSNPN and CDR2 is SVGIG (reference sequence). V lost 1 base to trimming and J lost 6 bases, with 7 bases between them. This CDR3 comprises 13 residues. The CDR3 coding sequence is TGTGCCTGGAGTGACAGGCCTAATTCACCCCTCCACTTT. As protein: CAWSDRPNSPLHF.

The gene calls are TRBV2 and TRBJ1-6, with unresolved D. Germline V gives CDR1 SNHLY, CDR2 FYNNEI. The CDR3 loop spans 15 amino acids. V was trimmed by 6 bases and J by 9 bases, leaving 18 bases between them. CDR3 sequence reads: CASSLLGGKGSPLHF. The CDR3 DNA reads as TGTGCCAGCAGCCTGCTGGGAGGTAAAGGTTCACCCCTCCACTTT.

This chain links TRBV11-2 with TRBJ2-3, with D perhaps TRBD2 (6 bases). There are 15 residues in the CDR3. The germline CDR1 and CDR2 sequences are SGHAT and FQNNGV. V lost 1 base, J lost 4 bases, and 12 bases lay in between. The CDR3 region has the DNA TGTGCCAGCAGCTTAGTAACTAGCTCTGCAGATACGCAGTATTTT. Encoded protein: CASSLVTSSADTQYF.

Judged by abundance, this clone is medium-sized (0.01 to 0.1%). The V call is TRBV27, the J call TRBJ2-2; D remains unclear. The CDR3 has 13 amino acids. Per the germline V gene, CDR1 is MNHEY and CDR2 is SMNVEV (reference sequence). Trimming pared 7 bases from V and 0 bases from J, leaving 6 bases between. The CDR3 is CASKSSNTGELFF. As DNA, the CDR3 is TGTGCCAGCAAAAGCTCGAACACCGGGGAGCTGTTTTTT.

This clone was observed once. CDR3 bases: TGTGCCAGCAGCTTGGGGACTAGCGGGGGGGCCCAAGAGACCCAGTACTTC. As protein: CASSLGTSGGAQETQYF. The chain is built from TRBV5-4 and TRBJ2-5; 15 bases align to TRBD2. Germline CDR1 reads SGHNT; CDR2 reads YYREEE (reference sequence). The CDR3 loop spans 17 amino acids. J was trimmed by 1 base and V by 0 bases; bases with no gene match: 1.

This rearrangement joins TRBV28 to TRBJ2-7; D gene unclear. The germline CDR1 and CDR2 sequences are MDHEN and SYDVKM. This CDR3 is 14 amino acids long. V shed 4 bases and J shed 1 base, with 11 bases lying between them. CDR3 bases: TGTGCCAGCAGTTGGGCAGGTTCTTCCTACGAGCAGTACTTC. Translated, it gives CASSWAGSSYEQYF.

Written as DNA, the CDR3 is TGTGCCAGCAGCTTAGATTTGGGACAGGGGGCTTCTGAGCAGTTCTTC. Translated, it gives CASSLDLGQGASEQFF. The chain employs TRBV11-3 and TRBJ2-1; 12 bases align to TRBD1. This CDR3 region has 16 residues. Germline V gene data show CDR1 as SGHNT and CDR2 as YENEEA. Trimming took 0 bases from V and 9 from J; bases not matched to a gene: 6. The entire variable domain, with the rest obtained from reference TRBV11-3 and TRBJ2-1, is as follows: EAGVVQSPRYKIIEKKQPVAFWCNPISGHNTLYWYLQNLGQGPELLIRYENEEAVDDSQLPKDRFSAERLKGVDSTLKIQPAELGDSAVYLCASSLDLGQGASEQFFGPGTRLTVL.

This clone was counted a few times. The V gene is TRBV6-6, the J gene TRBJ2-7, with 8 bases identical to TRBD1. CDR1 is MNHNY, CDR2 SVGAGI, per germline (reference sequence). J gave up 5 bases and V 6 bases, and 15 bases lay outside the gene matches. The CDR3 covers 16 residues. CDR3 nucleotides: TGTGCCAGCAGCAATATTCTCTCCTGGACAGGGAACGAGCAGTACTTC. Translating gives CASSNILSWTGNEQYF.

This clone was seen only once. The chain has TRBV10-2 and TRBJ2-3, with TRBD2 matching 7 bases. With 7 bases clipped from V and 2 bases from J, the junction kept 3 bases outside the gene matches. This CDR3 comprises 13 residues. Germline CDR1 is WSHSY and CDR2 is SAAADI. CDR3 protein: CASKGGYTDTQYF. CDR3 nucleotides: TGCGCCAGCAAGGGAGGGTACACAGATACGCAGTATTTT.

The chain has TRBV3-1 (or the pseudogene TRBV3-2) and TRBJ2-4, with TRBD2 matching over 7 bases. The CDR3 consists of 18 residues. After removal of 4 bases from V and 3 bases from J, the junction contained 15 bases not matched to a gene. CDR1 and CDR2 from the germline V gene are LGHDT and YNNKEL (reference sequence). The CDR3, as DNA: TGTGCCAGCAGCCCCCGTGAAGTAGCGGGTAGGGGCAAAAACATTCAGTACTTC. Translation: CASSPREVAGRGKNIQYF.

The chain is built from TRBV18 and TRBJ2-3, with a tentative D call TRBD2 (6 bases). V shed 3 bases and J shed 4 bases, with 11 bases lying between them. This CDR3 has 14 residues. The V gene's germline CDR1 is KGHSH and CDR2 LQKENI. The CDR3 reads CASSPASVSDTQYF. In DNA, the CDR3 is TGTGCCAGCTCACCCGCTAGCGTCTCAGATACGCAGTATTTT.

The rearrangement links TRBV28 to TRBJ1-5; 9 bases are a match to TRBD1. V was pared by 1 base and J by 4 bases, with 8 bases of the junction left unmatched. The germline gives CDR1 MDHEN, CDR2 SYDVKM. The CDR3 contains 17 residues. The CDR3 protein is CASSLFGTGFRNQPQHF. CDR3 nucleotide sequence: TGTGCCAGCAGTTTATTCGGGACAGGGTTCCGGAATCAGCCCCAGCATTTT.

The chain recombines TRBV7-8 with TRBJ1-6, with 9 nucleotides matching TRBD1. Germline lookup yields CDR1 SGHVS and CDR2 FQNEAQ. V gave up 6 bases and J gave up 8 bases; unmatched junction bases: 11. This CDR3 spans 16 amino acids. This CDR3 is CASRSPGQGADSPLHF. In DNA, the CDR3 is TGTGCCAGCAGATCTCCGGGACAGGGCGCCGATTCACCCCTCCACTTT.

The rearrangement links TRBV24-1 to TRBJ2-7; 10 bases agree with TRBD1. From germline, CDR1 is KGHDR and CDR2 SFDVKD. The V segment lost 3 bases and the J segment 6 bases; nucleotides outside the gene matches: 7. There are 15 residues in the CDR3. The CDR3 DNA is TGTGCCACCAGTGATGGAGGGACAGGGGTACTCGAGCAGTACTTC. It codes for CATSDGGTGVLEQYF.

This chain links TRBV6-1 with TRBJ2-7; TRBD2 matches at 8 bases. The germline V gene has CDR1 MNHNS and CDR2 SASEGT. CDR3 size: 15 residues. With 2 bases clipped from V and 4 bases from J, the junction kept 7 bases outside the gene matches. The CDR3 bases are TGTGCCAGCAGTGAACTAGAGCGGGGGCCATACGAGCAGTACTTC. Translation gives CASSELERGPYEQYF.

The chain couples TRBV28 to TRBJ1-2, with 7 positions matching TRBD1. The CDR3 is 12 residues long. J was trimmed by 7 bases and V by 7 bases; bases with no gene match: 6. The V gene's germline CDR1 is MDHEN and CDR2 SYDVKM. DNA of the CDR3: TGTGCCAGCAATTCAGGGGGAGGTGGCTACACCTTC. It codes for CASNSGGGGYTF.

The chain has TRBV18 and TRBJ2-7; D gene unclear. The CDR3 totals 14 residues. From germline, CDR1 is KGHSH and CDR2 LQKENI. V was cut by 4 bases and J by 3 bases, with 13 bases left in between. Here the CDR3 reads CASSLAGSLYEQYF. The CDR3 coding sequence is TGTGCCAGCTCACTCGCAGGATCACTCTACGAGCAGTACTTC.

This chain connects TRBV21-1 to TRBJ1-5; TRBD1 is taken as the D call from the table, unchecked against the DNA. TRBV21-1 is flagged as a pseudogene. This CDR3 region has 17 residues. The CDR3 spells CASEKQGKKYSNQPQHF. CDR3 nucleotides: TGTGCCAGCGAGAAACAGGGAAAAAAATATAGCAATCAGCCCCAGCATTTT.

The J gene is TRBJ2-7, the V gene TRBV6-5, with D unresolved. Germline V gene sequence: CDR1 MNHEY, CDR2 SVGAGI. This CDR3 is built from 15 residues. The V end lost 2 bases, the J end lost 2 bases, and 13 bases lay between the germline ends. As DNA, the CDR3 is TGTGCCAGCAGTTACGCTATGGGCAGCACCTACGAGCAGTACTTC. This codes for CASSYAMGSTYEQYF.